The source of this T cell receptor beta chain is a study of blood T cell repertoires in COVID-19. Study processing details: Counts of nucleated cells, estimated from reference gene primer amplification, were obtained. Some clones are missing from TCRdb's copy, which holds only in-frame ones; the method was immunoSEQ multiplex PCR. V, J and clone size were drawn from that table, and D and trimming were deduced from the DNA. The table lists about 240,000 clones, approximately 86% of them singletons. V dropped 0 bases and J dropped 4 bases, with 8 bases sitting between them. This CDR3 spans 14 amino acids. Per germline, CDR1 LGHDT and CDR2 YNNKEL (reference sequence). Individuals aged roughly 18 to 95 years were recruited from fewer than 25 US areas.

This sequence originates from a young woman with acute COVID-19. The chain is built from TRBV3-1 (or the pseudogene TRBV3-2) and TRBJ2-3; TRBD1 is a possible D gene (5 bases). Sequenced: PBMCs or T cells enriched from blood (not recorded which). In DNA, the CDR3 is TGTGCCAGCAGCCAAGACAGGGTTTCAGATACGCAGTATTTT. This gives the protein CASSQDRVSDTQYF.